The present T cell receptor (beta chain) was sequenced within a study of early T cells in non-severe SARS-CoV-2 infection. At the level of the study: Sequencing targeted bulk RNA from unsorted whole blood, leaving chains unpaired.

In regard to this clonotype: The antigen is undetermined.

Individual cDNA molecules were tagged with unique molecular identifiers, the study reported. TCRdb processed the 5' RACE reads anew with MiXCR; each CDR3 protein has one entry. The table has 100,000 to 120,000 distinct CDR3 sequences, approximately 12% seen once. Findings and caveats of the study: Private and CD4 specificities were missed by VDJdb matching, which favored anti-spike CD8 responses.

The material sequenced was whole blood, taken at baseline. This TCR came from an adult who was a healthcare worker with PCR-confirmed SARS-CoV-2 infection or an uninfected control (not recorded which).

This CDR3 reads CASSSGGSGTEAFF. The CDR3 DNA reads as TGTGCCAGCAGTTCCGGGGGCTCGGGCACTGAAGCTTTCTTT. V is TRBV28 and J is TRBJ1-1, with TRBD1 as a possible D gene (6 bases). V was cut by 4 bases and J by 4 bases, with 13 bases left in between. Germline assignment: CDR1 MDHEN and CDR2 SYDVKM. The CDR3 runs 14 residues.